The TCR beta chain described here comes from a study of T-cell reconstitution after alpha-beta-depleted transplantation in children. General observations from the study: T cells produced anew were the main source of T-cell counts and diversity one year after transplant.

Losses at the gene ends were 9 bases for V and 1 base for J; bases not matched to a gene: 7. The CDR3 extends over 15 amino acids. Per the germline V gene, CDR1 is ENHRY and CDR2 is SYGVKD. There are many counts of this clonotype. What it binds is unknown. Unique molecular identifiers were used in preparing the TCRbeta library. TCRdb passed the PCR reads through MiXCR, listing each CDR3 protein once. The repertoire includes about 300,000 distinct CDR3 sequences, roughly 9.1% of them detected once, and 7.5% sits in the top ten. The TCR was taken from a boy younger than two with acute myeloid leukemia, due to receive a stem cell transplant. The starting material was PBMCs, obtained before TCRalphabeta/CD19-depleted stem cell transplant. V gene TRBV10-3 combines with J gene TRBJ2-2, with 8 bases that match TRBD1. CDR3 in DNA: TGTGCCATTGGAACCGGGACAGGGAACACCGGGGAGCTGTTTTTT. It encodes CAIGTGTGNTGELFF.